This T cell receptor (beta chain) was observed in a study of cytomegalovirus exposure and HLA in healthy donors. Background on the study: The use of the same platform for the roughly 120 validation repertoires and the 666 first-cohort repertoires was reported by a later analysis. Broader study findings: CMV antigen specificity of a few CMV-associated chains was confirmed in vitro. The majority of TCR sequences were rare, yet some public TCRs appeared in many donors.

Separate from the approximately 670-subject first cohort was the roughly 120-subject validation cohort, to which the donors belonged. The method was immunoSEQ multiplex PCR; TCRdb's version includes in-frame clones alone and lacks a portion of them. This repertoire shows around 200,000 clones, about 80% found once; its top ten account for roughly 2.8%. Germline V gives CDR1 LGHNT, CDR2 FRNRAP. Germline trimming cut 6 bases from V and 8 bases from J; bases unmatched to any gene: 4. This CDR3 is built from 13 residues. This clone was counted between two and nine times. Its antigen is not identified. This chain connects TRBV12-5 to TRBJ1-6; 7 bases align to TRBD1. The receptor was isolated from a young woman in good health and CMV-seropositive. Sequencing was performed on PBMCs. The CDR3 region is CASGLTGYSPLHF. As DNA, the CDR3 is TGTGCTAGTGGCTTGACAGGGTATTCACCCCTCCACTTT.